One sample yielded the 26 T cell receptor beta chains listed below, sequenced in a study of T cell repertoires in cytomegalovirus infection. TCRdb fed the reads into MiXCR, producing one record per CDR3 protein. The repertoire includes around 770,000 distinct CDR3 sequences, 29% of them detected once, and roughly 13% sits in the top ten. No antigen has been assigned to these receptors. Material: cultured CD8+ T cells from PBMCs, obtained from culture after CMV antigen stimulation. The receptors shown here come from a human donor in good health (CMV status not recorded). Some clones in this sample may be carry-over from other donors' samples.

In its sample, this clonotype was seen a few times. The chain is built from TRBV27 and TRBJ1-2; D may be TRBD1 (6 bases). V was cut by 0 bases and J by 4 bases, with 15 bases left in between. The CDR3 runs 16 residues. Per germline, CDR1 MNHEY and CDR2 SMNVEV (reference sequence). The CDR3: CASSLSPPTGFYGYTF. DNA for the CDR3: TGTGCCAGCAGTTTATCTCCCCCCACAGGGTTCTATGGCTACACCTTC.

This sequence joins TRBV27 and TRBJ2-3; D could derive from TRBD1 or TRBD2 (5 bases each). The CDR3 totals 17 residues. V gave up 5 bases and J gave up 0 bases, with 18 bases separating them. The germline V gene encodes CDR1 MNHEY and CDR2 SMNVEV (reference sequence). The CDR3 here is CASSPRSGSTSTDTQYF. The CDR3 DNA follows: TGTGCCAGCAGTCCCCGGTCAGGGAGCACTAGCACAGATACGCAGTATTTT.

This clonotype was observed a handful of times. The chain is built from TRBV6-2 or TRBV6-3 and TRBJ2-5; 8 nucleotides align to TRBD1. Per the germline V gene, CDR1 is MNHEY and CDR2 is SVGEGT. V lost 6 bases, J lost 5 bases, and 5 bases stayed unmatched. This CDR3 has 13 residues. The DNA for the CDR3 is TGTGCCAGCAGCTGGACAGGGAGGGAGACCCAGTACTTC. It yields the protein CASSWTGRETQYF.

The sample holds many counts of this clonotype. This chain connects TRBV7-9 to TRBJ1-2, with D perhaps matching TRBD1 (6 bases). The V gene's germline CDR1 is SEHNR and CDR2 FQNEAQ (reference sequence). This CDR3 is 12 amino acids long. V lost 7 bases to trimming and J lost 4 bases, with 10 bases between them. The CDR3 nucleotides read TGTGCCAGCACAGGGGCAACCTATGGCTACACCTTC. Its protein product is CASTGATYGYTF.

V usage is TRBV7-4 and J usage is TRBJ1-2, with unresolved D. The CDR3 is made up of 13 amino acids. Germline CDR1 and CDR2: SGHVT and SQSDAQ. V gave up 4 bases and J gave up 7 bases, with 13 bases separating them. The CDR3 spells CASSSPRNVGYTF. In DNA form, the CDR3 reads TGTGCCAGCAGCTCCCCCCGGAATGTTGGCTACACCTTC. Variable domain in full (rest from reference TRBV7-4 and TRBJ1-2): GAGVSQSPRYKVAKRGRDVALRCDSISGHVTLYWYRQTLGQGSEVLTYSQSDAQRDKSGRPSGRFSAERPERSVSTLKIQRTEQGDSAVYLCASSSPRNVGYTFGSGTRLTVV.

This clonotype was recorded many times. The J gene is TRBJ2-1, the V gene TRBV5-1; possible D gene TRBD2, 6 bases. The CDR3 consists of 15 residues. Trimming pared 5 bases from V and 3 bases from J, leaving 15 bases between. In germline, CDR1 is SGHRS, CDR2 YFSETQ. The CDR3 DNA reads as TGCGCCAGCAGTCCCACGGGGGAGGACTACAATGAGCAGTTCTTC. Encoded protein: CASSPTGEDYNEQFF.

Here the CDR3 reads CASTATGVDQPQHF. CDR3 sequence (DNA): TGTGCCAGCACGGCGACAGGAGTAGATCAGCCCCAGCATTTT. The chain links TRBV12-3 or TRBV12-4 to TRBJ1-5, with D possibly matching TRBD1 (6 bases). This CDR3 comprises 14 residues. The V and J ends lost 7 bases and 5 bases respectively, with 15 bases between them.

This clonotype has a count of ten or more. The V gene is TRBV12-3 or TRBV12-4, the J gene TRBJ2-5; possible D gene TRBD2, 6 bases. This CDR3 region has 14 residues. The ends were cut back, 5 bases at V and 1 base at J, with 11 bases in the middle. The CDR3: CASSKPGLQETQYF. As DNA, the CDR3 is TGTGCCAGCAGTAAACCGGGACTCCAAGAGACCCAGTACTTC.

V and J are TRBV7-6 and TRBJ2-1; no clear D gene. Germline V gene sequence: CDR1 SGHVS, CDR2 FNYEAQ. The CDR3 has 13 residues. V lost 2 bases and J 7 bases, leaving 9 bases between the germline ends. The CDR3 DNA reads TGTGCCAGCAGCTTAAGTGAAGGGAATGAGCAGTTCTTC. This codes for CASSLSEGNEQFF.

This clonotype was found a few times. The chain uses TRBV11-2 and TRBJ1-1; D unresolved. V lost 5 bases and J 6 bases, leaving 10 bases between the germline ends. This CDR3 spans 12 amino acids. Germline V gives CDR1 SGHAT, CDR2 FQNNGV. CDR3 DNA sequence: TGTGCCAGCAGCGTAGGACGGTCTGAAGCTTTCTTT. As protein: CASSVGRSEAFF.

In its sample, this clonotype was seen a few times. The genes are TRBV6-8 and TRBJ1-6; D is possibly TRBD1 (5 bases). Germline V gene data show CDR1 as MNHGY and CDR2 as SAAAGT. Trimming took off 6 bases at V and 13 bases at J, with 19 bases between the two ends. This CDR3 has 14 residues. The CDR3 reads CASSHGGPAGPLHF. CDR3 bases: TGTGCCAGCAGCCACGGGGGACCTGCAGGCCCCCTCCACTTT.

This clonotype has just a few counts. The chain links TRBV7-9 to TRBJ1-5; 7 bases are shared with TRBD1. The CDR3 is 15 amino acids. Germline CDR1 is SEHNR and CDR2 is FQNEAQ (reference sequence). The ends lost 7 bases at V and 4 bases at J; junction bases unmatched: 10. The CDR3 DNA reads TGTGCCAGCACCGATAACAGGGGCAGGAATCAGCCCCAGCATTTT. Protein product: CASTDNRGRNQPQHF.

The chain uses TRBV10-3 and TRBJ2-3; tentative D call: TRBD1 (5 bases). Trimming shortened V by 10 bases and J by 4 bases, and 12 bases separated the two germline ends. Per germline, CDR1 ENHRY and CDR2 SYGVKD. The length of the CDR3 is 12 residues. The CDR3 loop reads CANRTLADTQYF. The CDR3 nucleotides are TGTGCCAACAGGACCCTTGCAGATACGCAGTATTTT.

The V and J genes are TRBV19 and TRBJ2-1, with TRBD2 as a possible D gene (5 bases). Germline CDR1 reads LNHDA; CDR2 reads SQIVND (reference sequence). The CDR3 has 14 residues. Trimming pared 1 base from V and 2 bases from J, leaving 6 bases between. CDR3 protein: CASSIVGAYNEQFF. The CDR3 DNA reads as TGTGCCAGTAGTATAGTGGGAGCCTACAATGAGCAGTTCTTC.

The V call is TRBV3-1, the J call TRBJ2-3, with D maybe TRBD1 (5 bases). V lost 1 base and J lost 2, with 16 bases in between. Germline V gene data show CDR1 as LGHDT and CDR2 as YNNKEL (reference sequence). The length of the CDR3 is 17 residues. CDR3: CASSQGAGALATDTQYF. The CDR3 coding sequence is TGTGCCAGCAGCCAAGGAGCTGGGGCCTTGGCCACAGATACGCAGTATTTT.

Points on this clonotype: A much larger clone sits a single nucleotide away, making a read error possible. The chain couples TRBV6-1 to TRBJ1-1, with TRBD1 matching 8 bases. Germline values: CDR1 MNHNS, CDR2 SASEGT. J lost 4 bases, V lost 3 bases, and 7 bases had no gene match. This CDR3 region has 15 residues. CDR3: CASSDRTGWATEAFF. In DNA form, the CDR3 reads TGTGCCAGCAGTGACCGGACAGGGTGGGCCACTGAAGCTTTCTTT.

As concerns this clonotype: With a much larger clone just one base away, this may be a read error. The J gene is TRBJ2-7, the V gene TRBV27; 9 nucleotides match TRBD1. This CDR3 has 13 amino acids. Germline V gene lookup returns CDR1 MNHEY and CDR2 SMNVEV (reference sequence). The ends lost 5 bases at V and 6 bases at J; junction bases unmatched: 5. The CDR3 is CASSHGTGFEQYV. The CDR3, as DNA: TGTGCCAGCAGTCACGGGACAGGGTTCGAGCAGTACGTC.

V usage is TRBV18 and J usage is TRBJ2-7; no firm D call. V was pared by 3 bases and J by 5 bases, with 11 bases between. Germline V gene lookup returns CDR1 KGHSH and CDR2 LQKENI. The CDR3 loop spans 13 amino acids. The CDR3 region is CASSPGRNHEQYV. The CDR3 DNA reads as TGTGCCAGCTCACCGGGCAGGAACCACGAGCAGTACGTC.

The chain joins TRBV9 to TRBJ1-6; tentative D call: TRBD1 (5 bases). Germline V gene lookup returns CDR1 SGDLS and CDR2 YYNGEE. V dropped 3 bases and J dropped 12 bases, with 16 bases sitting between them. The CDR3 has 14 residues. The DNA for the CDR3 is TGTGCCAGCAGCGCCTCGGGGGGAACTTTACCCCTCCACTTT. Its translation: CASSASGGTLPLHF.

V and J are TRBV6-2 or TRBV6-3 and TRBJ1-1, with unresolved D. The germline V and J ends were trimmed by 5 bases and 6 bases, with 10 bases remaining between them. Germline assignment: CDR1 MNHEY and CDR2 SVGEGT. The CDR3 spans 12 residues. The CDR3 protein is CASSPPSPEAFF. The CDR3 DNA is TGTGCCAGCAGTCCACCTTCGCCTGAAGCTTTCTTT.

There are many counts of this clonotype. The rearrangement uses TRBV7-9 and TRBJ2-2, with D possibly matching TRBD1 (6 bases). With 6 bases removed from V and 0 bases from J, the gap between germline ends came to 23 bases. The CDR3 covers 19 residues. The V gene's germline CDR1 is SEHNR and CDR2 FQNEAQ (reference sequence). In DNA, the CDR3 is TGTGCCAGCAGTTCCCACCCCCGACCGGGACACTCGAACACCGGGGAGCTGTTTTTT. This translates into CASSSHPRPGHSNTGELFF.

The rearrangement links TRBV12-3 or TRBV12-4 to TRBJ1-1; possibly TRBD1 for D (5 bases). The ends were cut back, 5 bases at V and 1 base at J, with 23 bases in the middle. The CDR3 totals 18 residues. DNA of the CDR3: TGTGCCAGCAGTGGATCCAGGGAGGTGCTCCCTTGGAACACTGAAGCTTTCTTT. Encoded protein: CASSGSREVLPWNTEAFF.

The chain joins TRBV10-2 to TRBJ1-2; no clear D gene. Between the trimmed V and J ends, which lost 6 bases and 4 bases, there was a span of 15 bases. Germline V lookup: CDR1 WSHSY, CDR2 SAAADI. The length of the CDR3 is 14 residues. The CDR3 DNA follows: TGCGCCAGCAGCCCCGGCAGGTCGGCCTATGGCTACACCTTC. It is translated as CASSPGRSAYGYTF.

The J gene is TRBJ1-1, the V gene TRBV7-4, with D hard to call. The V end was cut by 1 base, the J end by 1 base, with 7 bases between. Per germline, CDR1 SGHVT and CDR2 SQSDAQ. The CDR3 runs to 14 residues. The DNA for the CDR3 is TGTGCCAGCAGCTTAGTTTGGAGGAACACTGAAGCTTTCTTT. It yields the protein CASSLVWRNTEAFF.

The chain joins TRBV12-3 or TRBV12-4 to TRBJ1-2; TRBD1 might be the D (5 bases). Between the trimmed V and J ends, which lost 5 bases and 4 bases, there was a span of 14 bases. This CDR3 is 14 amino acids long. The CDR3 reads CASSPGIAVYGYTF. The DNA of the CDR3 is TGTGCCAGCAGTCCAGGGATAGCAGTCTATGGCTACACCTTC.

J is TRBJ1-1 and V is TRBV7-6; weak D call: TRBD1 (5 bases). Germline CDR1 is SGHVS and CDR2 is FNYEAQ. The V gene lost 5 bases and the J gene lost 6 bases, with 10 bases spanning the gap. The CDR3 is 12 residues long. This CDR3 reads CASSGDGAEAFF. CDR3 sequence (DNA): TGTGCCAGCAGCGGGGACGGAGCTGAAGCTTTCTTT.